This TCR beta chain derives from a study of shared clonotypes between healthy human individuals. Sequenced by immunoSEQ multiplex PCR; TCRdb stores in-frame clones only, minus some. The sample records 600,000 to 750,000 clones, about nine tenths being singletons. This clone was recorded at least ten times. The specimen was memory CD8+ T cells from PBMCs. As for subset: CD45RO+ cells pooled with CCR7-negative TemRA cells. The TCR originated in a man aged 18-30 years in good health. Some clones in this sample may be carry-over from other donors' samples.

The CDR3 DNA is TGTGCCAGCACCACGGGATCCGCGGGAAACACCGGGGAGCTGTTTTTT. This gives the protein CASTTGSAGNTGELFF. This chain uses TRBV7-9 with TRBJ2-2, with D perhaps TRBD2 (6 bases). The V end was cut by 7 bases, the J end by 2 bases, with 17 bases between. Looked up from germline, CDR1 is SEHNR and CDR2 is FQNEAQ (reference sequence). The CDR3 loop spans 16 amino acids.